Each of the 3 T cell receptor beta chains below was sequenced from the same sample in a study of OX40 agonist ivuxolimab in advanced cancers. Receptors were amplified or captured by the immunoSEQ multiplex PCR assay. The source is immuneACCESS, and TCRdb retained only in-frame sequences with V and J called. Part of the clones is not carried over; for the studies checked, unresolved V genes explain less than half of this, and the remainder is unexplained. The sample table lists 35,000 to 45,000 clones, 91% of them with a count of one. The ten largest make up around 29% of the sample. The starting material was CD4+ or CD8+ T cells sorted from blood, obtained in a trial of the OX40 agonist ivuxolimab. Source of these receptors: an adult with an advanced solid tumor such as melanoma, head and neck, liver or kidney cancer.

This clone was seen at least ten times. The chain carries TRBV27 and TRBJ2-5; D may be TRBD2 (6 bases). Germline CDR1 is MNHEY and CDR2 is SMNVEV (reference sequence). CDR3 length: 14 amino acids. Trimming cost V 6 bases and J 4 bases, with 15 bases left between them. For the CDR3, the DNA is TGTGCCAGCAGCCGCGCCGGGAGAGGAGAGACCCAGTACTTC. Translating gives CASSRAGRGETQYF.

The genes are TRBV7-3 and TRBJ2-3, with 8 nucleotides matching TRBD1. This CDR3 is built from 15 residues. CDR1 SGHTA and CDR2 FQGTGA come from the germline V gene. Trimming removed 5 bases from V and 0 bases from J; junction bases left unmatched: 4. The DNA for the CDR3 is TGTGCCAGCAGCCCCACAGGGGGTAGCACAGATACGCAGTATTTT. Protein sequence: CASSPTGGSTDTQYF.

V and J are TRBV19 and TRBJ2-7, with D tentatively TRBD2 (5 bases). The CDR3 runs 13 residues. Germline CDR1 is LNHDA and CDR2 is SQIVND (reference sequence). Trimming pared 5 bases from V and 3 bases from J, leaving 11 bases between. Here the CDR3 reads CASSGSAGYEQYF. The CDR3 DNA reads TGTGCCAGTAGTGGGTCCGCGGGCTACGAGCAGTACTTC.